The present TCR beta chain was sequenced within a study of post-analysis software for immune sequencing data. Study details: Included courses were relapsing-remitting and secondary progressive multiple sclerosis; progressive-relapsing multiple sclerosis was also included.

Built from TCR beta cDNA, the libraries had unique molecular identifiers in them. TCRdb called the PCR reads again in MiXCR, with one record for every CDR3 protein. The data show roughly 800,000 distinct CDR3 sequences, with less than 35% seen just once and roughly 0.53% held by the top ten. Points from the study as a whole: Included in a set of about 5 TRBV segments more frequent in patients than controls were TRBV5-6, TRBV5-1 and TRBV20-1. Among multiple sclerosis patients, normalized Chao1 diversity was significantly below that of controls. F measure grouped same-batch samples tightly together.

With regard to this clonotype: Its antigen is not known.

J lost 0 bases, V lost 3 bases, and 6 bases had no gene match. Germline V gene sequence: CDR1 LGHDT, CDR2 YNNKEL (reference sequence). CDR3 length equals 16 residues. This clonotype was sampled from a girl between 5 and 17 years old with multiple sclerosis. The sequenced material came from blood. The V call is TRBV3-1, the J call TRBJ2-3; 7 bases line up with TRBD2. In DNA, the CDR3 is TGTGCCAGCAGCCAGGTGAGCGGGGTTAGCACAGATACGCAGTATTTT. This translates into CASSQVSGVSTDTQYF.